Each of the 4 T cell receptor beta chains below was sequenced from the same sample in a study of T cells in localized non-small cell lung cancer. Only in-frame clones appear in the TCRdb table, and some are missing; sequencing was by immunoSEQ multiplex PCR. The repertoire holds around 2,000 clones, with under 30% as singletons. Here the sequenced sample was lung tumor tissue, taken before any cancer treatment. The receptors shown here come from a woman aged 35-70 years with stage II squamous cell lung carcinoma.

This clone was recorded once. The chain links TRBV19 to TRBJ1-3; D is perhaps TRBD1 (5 bases). Trimming removed 3 bases at V and 2 bases at J, with 23 bases between. Germline CDR1 LNHDA, CDR2 SQIVND (reference sequence). The CDR3 sequence is 19 residues long. This CDR3 reads CASSINPPRPGGTGNTIYF. As DNA, the CDR3 is TGTGCCAGTAGTATCAACCCTCCCCGGCCCGGGGGTACTGGAAACACCATATATTTT.

This clone appeared a few times. This chain uses TRBV11-3 with TRBJ2-2; tentatively, D is TRBD2 (6 bases). The CDR3 is 16 amino acids. Germline V gene lookup returns CDR1 SGHNT and CDR2 YENEEA. The ends were cut back, 5 bases at V and 6 bases at J, with 19 bases in the middle. The CDR3 sequence: CASSAFGGVPPGELFF. CDR3 bases: TGTGCCAGCAGCGCGTTCGGAGGGGTACCCCCCGGGGAGCTGTTTTTT.

The chain carries TRBV11-3 and TRBJ2-7, with TRBD2 as a possible D gene (6 bases). The CDR3 consists of 15 residues. Germline CDR1 and CDR2: SGHNT and YENEEA. V gave up 6 bases and J gave up 0 bases, with 15 bases separating them. CDR3 DNA sequence: TGTGCCAGCAGGTACGTAGCGGTAACCTCCTACGAGCAGTACTTC. The encoded protein is CASRYVAVTSYEQYF. Variable domain in full (rest from reference TRBV11-3 and TRBJ2-7): EAGVVQSPRYKIIEKKQPVAFWCNPISGHNTLYWYLQNLGQGPELLIRYENEEAVDDSQLPKDRFSAERLKGVDSTLKIQPAELGDSAVYLCASRYVAVTSYEQYFGPGTRLTVT.

The chain has TRBV6-8 and TRBJ2-2, with D possibly being TRBD2 (6 bases). In germline, CDR1 is MNHGY, CDR2 SAAAGT. With 6 bases removed from V and 6 bases from J, the gap between germline ends came to 11 bases. This CDR3 is built from 13 residues. CDR3 bases: TGTGCCAGCAGACACGGAGGGGCCGGGGAGCTGTTTTTT. Amino acids: CASRHGGAGELFF.